Listed here are 10 T cell receptor beta chains from one sample, sequenced in a study of OX40 agonist ivuxolimab in advanced cancers. Using immunoSEQ multiplex PCR, the repertoire was profiled, and TCRdb retains in-frame clones only, with some absent. The data contain tens of thousands of clones, approximately 91% of them singletons. Sequenced material: CD4+ or CD8+ T cells sorted from blood, taken in a trial of the OX40 agonist ivuxolimab. Receptor source: an adult with an advanced solid tumor such as melanoma, head and neck, liver or kidney cancer.

The chain recombines TRBV16 with TRBJ1-4, with D tentatively TRBD1 (6 bases). The CDR3 has 17 residues. From germline, CDR1 is KGHSY and CDR2 FQNENV. Trimming stripped 3 bases from V and 8 bases from J, with 22 bases between. The CDR3 here is CASSQSANGGSGEKLFF. The CDR3 nucleotides read TGTGCCAGCAGCCAGTCGGCGAACGGGGGCAGTGGAGAAAAACTGTTTTTT.

In nucleotides, the CDR3 is TGTGCCAGTTCACGACCTATCACCGGGGAGCTGTTTTTT. The encoded protein is CASSRPITGELFF. This chain links TRBV19 with TRBJ2-2; D is ambiguous. CDR1 is LNHDA, CDR2 SQIVND, per germline (reference sequence). The V gene lost 8 bases and the J gene lost 4 bases, with 11 bases spanning the gap. This CDR3 contains 13 residues.

The rearrangement joins TRBV14 to TRBJ2-7, with TRBD2 matching over 8 bases. Germline V gene data show CDR1 as SGHDN and CDR2 as FVKESK. After removal of 4 bases from V and 4 bases from J, the junction contained 6 bases not matched to a gene. CDR3 length: 14 amino acids. CDR3: CASSRPGGGYEQYF. CDR3 nucleotide sequence: TGTGCCAGCAGCCGGCCCGGGGGGGGGTACGAGCAGTACTTC. Looking up the rest from reference TRBV14 and TRBJ2-7 gives the full variable domain: EAGVTQFPSHSVIEKGQTVTLRCDPISGHDNLYWYRRVMGKEIKFLLHFVKESKQDESGMPNNRFLAERTGGTYSTLKVQPAELEDSGVYFCASSRPGGGYEQYFGPGTRLTVT.

The chain links TRBV28 to TRBJ1-2; no definite D call. V was pared by 2 bases and J by 3 bases, with 7 bases between. CDR3 length: 13 amino acids. The germline V gene encodes CDR1 MDHEN and CDR2 SYDVKM. The CDR3 protein is CASSLAGDYGYTF. CDR3 nucleotides: TGTGCCAGCAGTTTAGCCGGGGACTATGGCTACACCTTC.

V and J are TRBV12-5 and TRBJ2-1; D is possibly TRBD1 or TRBD2 (5 bases each). The CDR3 loop spans 17 amino acids. CDR1 and CDR2 from the germline V gene are LGHNT and FRNRAP. Trimming took 1 base from V and 5 from J, leaving 18 bases between them. CDR3 in amino acids: CASGLGLGTYGHNEQFF. The CDR3 DNA sequence: TGTGCTAGTGGTTTGGGCCTCGGGACCTACGGCCACAATGAGCAGTTCTTC.

The chain recombines TRBV6-5 with TRBJ2-2, with unresolved D. The V end lost 6 bases, the J end lost 1 base, and 12 bases lay between the germline ends. Per germline, CDR1 MNHEY and CDR2 SVGAGI. The CDR3 length is 15 residues. CDR3 in amino acids: CASRAGNENTGELFF. CDR3 nucleotide sequence: TGTGCCAGCAGGGCAGGAAATGAGAACACCGGGGAGCTGTTTTTT.

This sequence joins TRBV6-1 and TRBJ1-1; TRBD1 matches at 7 bases. From germline, CDR1 is MNHNS and CDR2 SASEGT. J gave up 1 base and V 4 bases, and 12 bases lay outside the gene matches. The CDR3 has 17 amino acids. As DNA, the CDR3 is TGTGCCAGCAGTGCTCGGACAGGTCCGTATCCGAACACTGAAGCTTTCTTT. Its protein product is CASSARTGPYPNTEAFF.

The chain has TRBV4-1 and TRBJ1-1; 8 nucleotides match TRBD1. From germline, CDR1 is MGHRA and CDR2 YSYEKL. With 7 bases clipped from V and 7 bases from J, the junction kept 17 bases outside the gene matches. The CDR3 loop spans 16 amino acids. The CDR3 protein is CASTPNSQGAGIEAFF. DNA of the CDR3: TGCGCCAGCACCCCTAACTCCCAGGGGGCCGGGATTGAAGCTTTCTTT.

The V gene is TRBV6-5, the J gene TRBJ2-5, with no clear D. The J call may be mistaken, given a closer DNA end match to TRBJ2-7. This CDR3 comprises 14 residues. Germline assignment: CDR1 MNHEY and CDR2 SVGAGI. CDR3 amino acids: CASSYASLEYEQYF. In nucleotides, the CDR3 is TGTGCCAGCAGTTACGCATCCCTAGAATACGAGCAGTACTTC.

This clone was detected once. The rearrangement uses TRBV7-9 and TRBJ1-5; perhaps TRBD1 as D (5 bases). Looked up from germline, CDR1 is SEHNR and CDR2 is FQNEAQ (reference sequence). V was cut by 5 bases and J by 2 bases, with 10 bases left in between. The CDR3 loop spans 14 amino acids. Written as DNA, the CDR3 is TGTGCCAGCAGCAAAGGGACGGGCAATCAGCCCCAGCATTTT. Amino acid sequence: CASSKGTGNQPQHF. Full variable domain (missing parts from reference TRBV7-9 and TRBJ1-5): DTGVSQNPRHKITKRGQNVTFRCDPISEHNRLYWYRQTLGQGPEFLTYFQNEAQLEKSRLLSDRFSAERPKGSFSTLEIQRTEQGDSAMYLCASSKGTGNQPQHFGDGTRLSIL.